What follows is one T cell receptor beta chain and its context. Its specificity is not known. The data were obtained in a study of cytomegalovirus exposure and HLA in healthy donors. The study's findings and limits: A later analysis linked a missense DCLRE1C variant to TCR beta V- and J-gene trimming. In an earlier analysis, about 87% or about 30%: the productive usage of most TCR beta V segments.

PCR was performed using 60 Vbeta and 13 Jbeta primers. Under the authors' procedure: Among the unique TCR beta chains that a later analysis counted, 70 million to 85 million in all, roughly 11 million were shared. The assay was immunoSEQ multiplex PCR, and TCRdb's table has in-frame clones only and misses some. That table gives V, J and clone size, and the DNA gave D and trimming. Here the sample spans about 190,000 clones, about 86% being singletons. The CDR3 length is 17 residues. CDR1 SGDLS and CDR2 YYNGEE come from the germline V gene. V was pared by 0 bases and J by 5 bases, with 12 bases of the junction left unmatched.

V is TRBV9 and J is TRBJ2-3, with 7 bases fitting TRBD2. This receptor was taken from a woman in her twenties or thirties in good health and CMV-seronegative. The sample taken for sequencing was PBMCs. The CDR3 region has the DNA TGTGCCAGCAGCGTAGCTCGAGGTGGGGGGGGTGAAGATACGCAGTATTTT. The encoded protein is CASSVARGGGGEDTQYF.